One T cell receptor beta chain is described in this entry. This entry is derived from a study of blood T cell repertoires in COVID-19. Turning to the study itself: PBMCs, B-cell-depleted T cells, or T cells provided the cDNA or gDNA that made up the material.

The method was immunoSEQ multiplex PCR; TCRdb's version includes in-frame clones alone and lacks a portion of them. The table records approximately 180,000 clones, about 90% of them present only once. The junction had 3 bases not matched to a gene; V was cut back by 2 bases and J by 9 bases. Per the germline V gene, CDR1 is MGHRA and CDR2 is YSYEKL. CDR3 length equals 14 residues. The V and J genes are TRBV4-1 and TRBJ2-1; 11 bases agree with TRBD2. This TCR derives from a man aged 35-49 years with active or convalescent COVID-19. Material for sequencing was peripheral blood. In nucleotides, the CDR3 is TGCGCCAGCAGCCAAACCACTAGCGGGGGTGAGCAGTTCTTC. Protein sequence: CASSQTTSGGEQFF.